This T cell receptor beta chain was captured by sequencing in a study of Ad26.COV2.S vaccination and SARS-CoV-2 variants. TCRdb's table, derived via immunoSEQ multiplex PCR, lists solely in-frame clones and lacks some. The sample shows over 350,000 clones, 80% to 90% of them seen only once. The treatment here: some 20 received Ad26.COV2.S at low or high dose, single or two shots; roughly five received placebo; per-sample allocation not given. The samples were gathered on day 63 after the first injection of vaccine or placebo. Germline CDR1 and CDR2: SGHRS and YFSETQ. The CDR3 has 15 residues. The ends lost 0 bases at V and 3 bases at J; junction bases unmatched: 5.

The chain has TRBV5-1 and TRBJ1-1; 7 bases fit TRBD1. The TCR sequence derives from a person aged 18-65 years who received the Ad26.COV2.S COVID-19 vaccine or a placebo. The material sequenced was peripheral blood, taken in a trial of Ad26.COV2.S vaccine versus placebo. The CDR3 is CASSLAGGRDTEAFF. DNA for the CDR3: TGCGCCAGCAGCTTGGCAGGGGGTAGGGACACTGAAGCTTTCTTT.